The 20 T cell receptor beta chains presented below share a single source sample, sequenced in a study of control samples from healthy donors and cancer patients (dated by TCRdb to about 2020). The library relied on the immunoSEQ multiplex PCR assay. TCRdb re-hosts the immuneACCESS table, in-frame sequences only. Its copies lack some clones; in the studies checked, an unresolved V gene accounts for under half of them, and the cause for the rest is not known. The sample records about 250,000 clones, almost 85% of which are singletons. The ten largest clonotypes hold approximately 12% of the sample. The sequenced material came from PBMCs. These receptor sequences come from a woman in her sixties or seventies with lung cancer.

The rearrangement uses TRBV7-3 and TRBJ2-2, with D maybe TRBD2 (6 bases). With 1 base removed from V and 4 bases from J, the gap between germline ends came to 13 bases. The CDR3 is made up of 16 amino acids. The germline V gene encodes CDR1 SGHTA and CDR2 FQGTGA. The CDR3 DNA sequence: TGTGCCAGCAGCTTAATCGGCGGGGACCTCACCGGGGAGCTGTTTTTT. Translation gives CASSLIGGDLTGELFF.

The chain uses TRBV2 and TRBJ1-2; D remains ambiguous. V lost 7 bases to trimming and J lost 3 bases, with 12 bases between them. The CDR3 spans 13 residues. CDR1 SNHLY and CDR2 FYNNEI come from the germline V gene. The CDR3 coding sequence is TGTGCCAGCATCGAATACCGGGACTATGGCTACACCTTC. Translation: CASIEYRDYGYTF.

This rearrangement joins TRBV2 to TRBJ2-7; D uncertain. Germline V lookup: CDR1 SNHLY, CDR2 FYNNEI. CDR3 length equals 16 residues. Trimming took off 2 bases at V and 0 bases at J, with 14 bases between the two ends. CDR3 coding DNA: TGTGCCAGCAGTGAACTGCCCCCCAAAAGCTCCTACGAGCAGTACTTC. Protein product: CASSELPPKSSYEQYF.

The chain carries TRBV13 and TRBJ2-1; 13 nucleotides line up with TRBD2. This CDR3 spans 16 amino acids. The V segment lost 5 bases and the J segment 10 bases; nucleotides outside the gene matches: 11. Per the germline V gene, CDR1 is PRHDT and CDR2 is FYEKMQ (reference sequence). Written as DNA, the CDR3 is TGTGCCAGCAGCATGGGACTAGCGGGACCGGGCGGGGAGCAGTTCTTC. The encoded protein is CASSMGLAGPGGEQFF.

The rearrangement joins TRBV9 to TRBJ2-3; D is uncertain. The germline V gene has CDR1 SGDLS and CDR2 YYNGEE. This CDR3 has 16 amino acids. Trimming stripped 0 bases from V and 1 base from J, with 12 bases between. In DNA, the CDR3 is TGTGCCAGCAGCGTAGATTTGGGTGGGGGCACAGATACGCAGTATTTT. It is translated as CASSVDLGGGTDTQYF.

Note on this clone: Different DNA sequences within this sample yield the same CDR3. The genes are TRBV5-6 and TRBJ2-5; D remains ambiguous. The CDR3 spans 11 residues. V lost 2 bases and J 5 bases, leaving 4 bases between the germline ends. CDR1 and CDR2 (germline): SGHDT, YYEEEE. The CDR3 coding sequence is TGTGCCAGCAGCTTACGGGAGACCCAGTACTTC. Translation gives CASSLRETQYF.

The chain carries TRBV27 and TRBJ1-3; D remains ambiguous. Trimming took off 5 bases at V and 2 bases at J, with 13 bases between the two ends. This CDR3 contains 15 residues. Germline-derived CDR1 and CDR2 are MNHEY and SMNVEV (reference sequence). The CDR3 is CASSPALGAGNTIYF. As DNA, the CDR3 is TGTGCCAGCAGTCCAGCCTTGGGAGCTGGAAACACCATATATTTT.

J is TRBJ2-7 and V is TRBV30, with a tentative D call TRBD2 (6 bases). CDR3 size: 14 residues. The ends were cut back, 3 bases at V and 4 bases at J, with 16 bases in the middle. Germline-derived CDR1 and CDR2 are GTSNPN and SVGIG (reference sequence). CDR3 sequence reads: CAWSALVGGYEQYF. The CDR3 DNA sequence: TGTGCCTGGAGCGCCTTGGTGGGGGGTTACGAGCAGTACTTC.

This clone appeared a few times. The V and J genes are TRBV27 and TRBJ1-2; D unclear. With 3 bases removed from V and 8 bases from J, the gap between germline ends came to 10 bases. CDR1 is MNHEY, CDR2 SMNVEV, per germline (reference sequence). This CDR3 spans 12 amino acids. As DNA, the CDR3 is TGTGCCAGCAGTTTGCCCGGGGAGGGCTACACCTTC. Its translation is CASSLPGEGYTF.

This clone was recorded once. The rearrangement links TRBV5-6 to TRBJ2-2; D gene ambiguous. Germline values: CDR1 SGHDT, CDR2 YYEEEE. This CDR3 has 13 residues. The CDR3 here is CASGQVNTGELFF. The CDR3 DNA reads TGTGCTTCCGGGCAGGTAAACACCGGGGAGCTGTTTTTT. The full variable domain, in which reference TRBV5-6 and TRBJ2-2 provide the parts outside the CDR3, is DAGVTQSPTHLIKTRGQQVTLRCSPKSGHDTVSWYQQALGQGPQFIFQYYEEEERQRGNFPDRFSGHQFPNYSSELNVNALLLGDSALYLCASGQVNTGELFFGEGSRLTVL.

CDR3 sequence (DNA): TGTGCCAGCATAGGACGTTTCCCCCCTTGGCCCCTCCACTTT. The encoded protein is CASIGRFPPWPLHF. The chain has TRBV19 and TRBJ1-6, with D uncertain. The CDR3 contains 14 residues. Trimming removed 9 bases from V and 13 bases from J, with 22 bases in between. CDR1 is LNHDA, CDR2 SQIVND, per germline (reference sequence).

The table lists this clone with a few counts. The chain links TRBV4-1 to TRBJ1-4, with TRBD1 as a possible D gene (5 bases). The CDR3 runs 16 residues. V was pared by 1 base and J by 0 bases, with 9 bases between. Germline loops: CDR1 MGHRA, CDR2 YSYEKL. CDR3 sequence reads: CASSQGRGATNEKLFF. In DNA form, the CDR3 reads TGCGCCAGCAGCCAAGGTAGAGGGGCAACTAATGAAAAACTGTTTTTT.

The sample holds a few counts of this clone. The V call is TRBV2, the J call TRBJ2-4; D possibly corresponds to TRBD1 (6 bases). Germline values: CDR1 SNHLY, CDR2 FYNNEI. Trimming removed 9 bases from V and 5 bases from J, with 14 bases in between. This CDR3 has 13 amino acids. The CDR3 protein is CASGDTGQNIQYF. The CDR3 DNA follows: TGTGCCAGTGGGGACACGGGCCAAAACATTCAGTACTTC.

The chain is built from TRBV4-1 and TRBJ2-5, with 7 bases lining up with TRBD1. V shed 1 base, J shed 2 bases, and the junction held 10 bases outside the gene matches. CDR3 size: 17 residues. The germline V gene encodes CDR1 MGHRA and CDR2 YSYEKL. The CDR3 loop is CASSQVPEGAVQETQYF. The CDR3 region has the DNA TGCGCCAGCAGCCAAGTACCCGAGGGGGCGGTACAAGAGACCCAGTACTTC.

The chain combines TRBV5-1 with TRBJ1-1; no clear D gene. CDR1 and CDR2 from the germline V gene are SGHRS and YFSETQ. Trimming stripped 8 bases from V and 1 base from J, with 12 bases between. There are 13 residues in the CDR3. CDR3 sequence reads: CASADGTNTEAFF. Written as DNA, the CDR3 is TGCGCCAGTGCGGACGGAACGAACACTGAAGCTTTCTTT.

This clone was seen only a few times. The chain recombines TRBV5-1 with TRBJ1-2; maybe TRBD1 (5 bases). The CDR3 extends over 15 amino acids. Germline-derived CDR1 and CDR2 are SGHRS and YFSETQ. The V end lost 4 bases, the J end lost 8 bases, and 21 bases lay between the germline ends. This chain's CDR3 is CASSHVVGTAGGYTF. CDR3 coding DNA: TGCGCCAGCAGCCACGTCGTAGGGACCGCGGGGGGCTACACCTTC.

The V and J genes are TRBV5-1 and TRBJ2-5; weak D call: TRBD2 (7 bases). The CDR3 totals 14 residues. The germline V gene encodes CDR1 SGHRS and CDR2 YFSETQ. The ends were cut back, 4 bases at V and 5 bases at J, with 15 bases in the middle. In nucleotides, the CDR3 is TGCGCCAGCAGCCGCGCAGAGGGGGGGGAGACCCAGTACTTC. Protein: CASSRAEGGETQYF.

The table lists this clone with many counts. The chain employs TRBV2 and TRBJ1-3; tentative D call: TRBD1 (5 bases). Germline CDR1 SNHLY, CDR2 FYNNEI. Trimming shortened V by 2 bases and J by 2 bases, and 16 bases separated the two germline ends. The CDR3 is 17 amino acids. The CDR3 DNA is TGTGCCAGCAGTGAATTCCCGGGGCCAGATCCTGGAAACACCATATATTTT. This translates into CASSEFPGPDPGNTIYF.

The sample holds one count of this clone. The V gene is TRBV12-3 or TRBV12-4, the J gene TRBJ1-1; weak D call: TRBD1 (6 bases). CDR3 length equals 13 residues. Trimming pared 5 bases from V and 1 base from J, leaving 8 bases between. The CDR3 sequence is CASSGQTNTEAFF. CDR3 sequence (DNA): TGTGCCAGCAGTGGACAGACGAACACTGAAGCTTTCTTT.

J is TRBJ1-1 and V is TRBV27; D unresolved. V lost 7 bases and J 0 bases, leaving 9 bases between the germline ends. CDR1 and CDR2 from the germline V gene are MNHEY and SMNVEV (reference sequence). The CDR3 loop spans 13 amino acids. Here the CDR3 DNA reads TGTGCCAGCAAGAAGGACCTGAACACTGAAGCTTTCTTT. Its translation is CASKKDLNTEAFF.